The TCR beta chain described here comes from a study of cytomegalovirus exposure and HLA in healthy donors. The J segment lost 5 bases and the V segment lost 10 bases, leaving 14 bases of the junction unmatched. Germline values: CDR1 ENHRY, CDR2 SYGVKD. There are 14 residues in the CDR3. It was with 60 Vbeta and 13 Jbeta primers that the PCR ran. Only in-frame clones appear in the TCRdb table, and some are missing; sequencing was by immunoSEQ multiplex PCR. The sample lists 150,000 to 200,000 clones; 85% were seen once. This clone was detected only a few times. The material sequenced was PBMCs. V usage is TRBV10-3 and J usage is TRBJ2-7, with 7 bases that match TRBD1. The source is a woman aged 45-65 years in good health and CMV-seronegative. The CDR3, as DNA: TGTGCCAGCGGACAGGACGCCCTCGGGGACGAGCAGTACTTC. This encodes CASGQDALGDEQYF.